Shown below are 14 T cell receptor beta chains from a single sample sequenced in a study of T cell repertoires in cytomegalovirus infection. TCRdb re-derived calls from the reads in MiXCR, one entry per CDR3 protein. In the table there are hundreds of thousands of distinct CDR3 sequences, roughly a quarter of which are singletons. Sequencing used CD8+ T cells from PBMCs. These receptor sequences come from a human donor in good health (CMV status not recorded). Some clones in this sample may be carry-over from other donors' samples.

V usage is TRBV6-5 and J usage is TRBJ2-7; D is unresolved. The CDR3 loop spans 13 amino acids. Trimming left V 6 bases short and J 2 bases short, with 11 bases between. Looked up from germline, CDR1 is MNHEY and CDR2 is SVGAGI. CDR3 in amino acids: CASRPYRTYEQYF. The CDR3 region has the DNA TGTGCCAGCAGACCCTACAGAACCTACGAGCAGTACTTC.

This clonotype appeared a few times. The gene calls are TRBV6-5 and TRBJ2-5; TRBD2 aligns across 8 bases. The germline CDR1 and CDR2 sequences are MNHEY and SVGAGI. Trimming removed 1 base from V and 7 bases from J; junction bases left unmatched: 8. CDR3 size: 15 residues. CDR3 nucleotide sequence: TGTGCCAGCAGTTACTACCTAAGCGGGAGAGGGACCCAGTACTTC. It yields the protein CASSYYLSGRGTQYF.

For this clonotype: A much bigger clone sits one base away, suggesting this may be a read error. The chain employs TRBV7-2 and TRBJ2-2; 9 nucleotides match TRBD2. The germline CDR1 and CDR2 sequences are SGHTA and FQGNSA. This CDR3 is 16 amino acids long. This chain's CDR3 is CASSLLAGGDTRELFF. For the CDR3, the DNA is TGTGCCAGCAGCTTACTTGCGGGGGGGGACACCAGGGAGCTGTTTTTT.

This clonotype has a handful of counts. The J gene is TRBJ1-2, the V gene TRBV7-9; D uncertain. Trimming removed 6 bases at V and 0 bases at J, with 11 bases between. The CDR3 runs 14 residues. The germline V gene encodes CDR1 SEHNR and CDR2 FQNEAQ (reference sequence). CDR3 loop: CASRSRGTNYGYTF. The CDR3 DNA follows: TGTGCCAGCAGATCCCGCGGGACTAACTATGGCTACACCTTC. Combining the CDR3 with reference TRBV7-9 and TRBJ1-2 gives the whole variable domain DTGVSQNPRHKITKRGQNVTFRCDPISEHNRLYWYRQTLGQGPEFLTYFQNEAQLEKSRLLSDRFSAERPKGSFSTLEIQRTEQGDSAMYLCASRSRGTNYGYTFGSGTRLTVV.

The CDR3 DNA follows: TGTGCCAGCAGTCACAGGGGGCGCGGGACTGATGAGCAGTTCTTC. Amino acid sequence: CASSHRGRGTDEQFF. V is TRBV2 and J is TRBJ2-1, with TRBD1 matching over 9 bases. The ends lost 5 bases at V and 8 bases at J; junction bases unmatched: 10. Germline values: CDR1 SNHLY, CDR2 FYNNEI. The CDR3 has 15 amino acids.

The V call is TRBV6-6, the J call TRBJ1-2, with no clear D. The V end lost 4 bases, the J end lost 0 bases, and 9 bases lay between the germline ends. CDR3 size: 14 residues. The germline CDR1 and CDR2 sequences are MNHNY and SVGAGI (reference sequence). The DNA of the CDR3 is TGTGCCAGCAGTTTCAGGTCCACTAACTATGGCTACACCTTC. This encodes CASSFRSTNYGYTF.

The V gene is TRBV28, the J gene TRBJ2-7, with D uncertain. Per the germline V gene, CDR1 is MDHEN and CDR2 is SYDVKM. This CDR3 is 13 amino acids long. For the CDR3, the DNA is TGTGTCAGCAGTTCGGCCTCATCCTACGAGCAGTACGTC. Translation: CVSSSASSYEQYV.

As concerns this clonotype: At one boundary the junction diverges from the germline segment, which might be a read error. The J gene is TRBJ2-1, the V gene TRBV12-3 or TRBV12-4; D perhaps matches TRBD2 (6 bases). This CDR3 is 14 amino acids long. CDR3 in DNA: TGTGCCAGCAGGGCGGGAAGCTCCTACAATGAGCAGTTATTC. Translation gives CASRAGSSYNEQLF.

This clonotype showed up just a few times. The rearrangement uses TRBV7-3 and TRBJ2-1; TRBD2 matches at 13 bases. Losses at the gene ends were 1 base for V and 5 bases for J; bases not matched to a gene: 5. Germline V gives CDR1 SGHTA, CDR2 FQGTGA. The CDR3 runs 17 residues. CDR3 sequence: CASSLMRGTSGDNEQFF. CDR3 nucleotide sequence: TGTGCCAGCAGCTTAATGAGGGGGACTAGCGGGGACAATGAGCAGTTCTTC.

The V call is TRBV24-1, the J call TRBJ2-1; 8 bases align to TRBD2. The CDR3 length is 16 residues. Germline V gene sequence: CDR1 KGHDR, CDR2 SFDVKD. Trimming cost V 7 bases and J 0 bases; bases outside gene matches: 7. The CDR3, as DNA: TGTGCCACCAGCGACGAGGGGACTAGCTCCTACAATGAGCAGTTCTTC. This codes for CATSDEGTSSYNEQFF.

This clonotype was seen more than once but under ten times. The CDR3: CASMGTLQETQYF. The CDR3 bases are TGTGCCAGCATGGGGACATTGCAAGAGACCCAGTACTTC. The chain has TRBV2 and TRBJ2-5, with D perhaps TRBD1 (6 bases). V lost 7 bases to trimming and J lost 2 bases, with 11 bases between them. This CDR3 is 13 amino acids long. The V gene's germline CDR1 is SNHLY and CDR2 FYNNEI.

This clonotype has more than one count but fewer than ten. The chain links TRBV12-3 or TRBV12-4 to TRBJ2-5; D possibly corresponds to TRBD1 (5 bases). V was cut by 5 bases and J by 4 bases, with 11 bases left in between. This CDR3 spans 13 amino acids. The CDR3 is CASSPTVAETQYF. The CDR3 DNA reads TGTGCCAGCAGTCCGACAGTAGCAGAGACCCAGTACTTC.

This chain connects TRBV29-1 to TRBJ1-1, with D unresolved. The CDR3 has 12 amino acids. Germline-derived CDR1 and CDR2 are SQVTM and ANQGSEA. The V end was cut by 6 bases, the J end by 1 base, with 9 bases between. The CDR3 region has the DNA TGCAGCGTGAAAACACAGAACACTGAAGCTTTCTTT. Protein: CSVKTQNTEAFF.

J is TRBJ2-1 and V is TRBV24-1; the D is unclear. Between the trimmed V and J ends, which lost 6 bases and 4 bases, there was a span of 6 bases. The CDR3 is 12 amino acids. Germline-derived CDR1 and CDR2 are KGHDR and SFDVKD. The CDR3 nucleotides are TGTGCCACCAGTACGGTTTACAATGAGCAGTTCTTC. Protein: CATSTVYNEQFF.